A single sample is the source of the 32 T cell receptor beta chains below, sequenced in a study of blood T cell repertoires in COVID-19. Repertoires were generated with immunoSEQ multiplex PCR, while TCRdb's copy carries only in-frame clones and drops some. This table has some 260,000 clones, approximately 81% appearing once. Specimen: peripheral blood. These receptors all stem from a woman between 18 and 30 years old with acute or convalescent COVID-19.

This clone was seen only once. V and J are TRBV19 and TRBJ2-1; possible D gene TRBD1, 6 bases. This CDR3 spans 14 amino acids. The V gene's germline CDR1 is LNHDA and CDR2 SQIVND (reference sequence). V was cut by 7 bases and J by 6 bases, with 16 bases left in between. DNA of the CDR3: TGTGCCAGTACAGACAGGCATCTTGGCAATGAGCAGTTCTTC. It codes for CASTDRHLGNEQFF.

As DNA, the CDR3 is TGTGCCAAAAGAAGCGGGAGTTGTTTTTACGAGCAGTACTTC. The encoded protein is CAKRSGSCFYEQYF. J is TRBJ2-7 and V is TRBV27; TRBD2 aligns across 8 bases. CDR3 length: 14 amino acids. CDR1 and CDR2 (germline): MNHEY, SMNVEV (reference sequence). Trimming cost V 10 bases and J 4 bases; bases outside gene matches: 12.

V is TRBV27 and J is TRBJ2-2; TRBD2 matches at 7 bases. J lost 6 bases, V lost 2 bases, and 9 bases had no gene match. CDR1 and CDR2 from the germline V gene are MNHEY and SMNVEV (reference sequence). CDR3 size: 16 residues. The CDR3 DNA reads as TGTGCCAGCAGTTTAAATGTCAATGCGGGGGCCGGGGAGCTGTTTTTT. Translated, it gives CASSLNVNAGAGELFF.

The chain has TRBV2 and TRBJ1-6; tentatively, D is TRBD1 (5 bases). Germline lookup yields CDR1 SNHLY and CDR2 FYNNEI. CDR3 size: 13 residues. Trimming took 3 bases from V and 11 from J, leaving 11 bases between them. CDR3 protein: CASSETVRAPLHF. The DNA for the CDR3 is TGTGCCAGCAGTGAGACAGTTCGGGCACCCCTCCACTTT.

Here the CDR3 reads CASSPRTGEGETQYF. The CDR3 nucleotides read TGTGCCAGCTCACCACGCACAGGGGAAGGGGAGACCCAGTACTTC. The chain recombines TRBV18 with TRBJ2-5; 7 bases line up with TRBD1. The CDR3 is 15 residues long. Germline V gene lookup returns CDR1 KGHSH and CDR2 LQKENI. V was clipped by 1 base and J by 5 bases; unmatched bases: 7.

V usage is TRBV14 and J usage is TRBJ2-1; 12 bases fit TRBD2. CDR3 length equals 19 residues. V lost 0 bases and J lost 9; bases outside the gene matches: 15. Germline-derived CDR1 and CDR2 are SGHDN and FVKESK. This CDR3 reads CASSQDRGPRTSGTREQFF. In nucleotides, the CDR3 is TGTGCCAGCAGCCAAGACCGGGGTCCCCGGACTAGCGGGACTCGTGAGCAGTTCTTC.

This clone was picked up one time. V is TRBV30 and J is TRBJ1-5; 10 nucleotides match TRBD1. CDR3 size: 14 residues. CDR1 and CDR2 from the germline V gene are GTSNPN and SVGIG (reference sequence). J lost 4 bases, V lost 5 bases, and 5 bases had no gene match. CDR3 sequence reads: CAWARTGGNQPQHF. In nucleotides, the CDR3 is TGTGCCTGGGCAAGGACAGGGGGAAATCAGCCCCAGCATTTT. Drawing the rest from reference TRBV30 and TRBJ1-5, the complete variable domain is SQTIHQWPATLVQPVGSPLSLECTVEGTSNPNLYWYRQAAGRGLQLLFYSVGIGQISSEVPQNLSASRPQDRQFILSSKKLLLSDSGFYLCAWARTGGNQPQHFGDGTRLSIL.

The chain is built from TRBV4-1 and TRBJ1-2; the D gene is possibly TRBD1 (6 bases). Trimming removed 0 bases at V and 2 bases at J, with 13 bases between. The CDR3 has 16 residues. The germline gives CDR1 MGHRA, CDR2 YSYEKL. CDR3 residues: CASSQDLQGRNYGYTF. As DNA, the CDR3 is TGCGCCAGCAGCCAAGATTTACAGGGTAGGAACTATGGCTACACCTTC.

The gene calls are TRBV19 and TRBJ2-7; 14 bases align to TRBD2. Germline CDR1 reads LNHDA; CDR2 reads SQIVND (reference sequence). V shed 6 bases, J shed 6 bases, and the junction held 4 bases outside the gene matches. The CDR3 consists of 14 residues. CDR3 loop: CASRAGTSGGEQYF. For the CDR3, the DNA is TGTGCCAGTAGAGCGGGGACTAGCGGGGGCGAGCAGTACTTC.

The chain carries TRBV11-2 and TRBJ2-1, with TRBD2 matching over 14 bases. CDR1 is SGHAT and CDR2 is FQNNGV in the germline V gene. V trimming: 2 bases; J trimming: 8 bases; junction bases outside the gene matches: 5. The CDR3 loop spans 16 amino acids. CDR3 bases: TGTGCCAGCAGCTTATCGGGACTAGCGGGAGTCGATGAGCAGTTCTTC. It translates to CASSLSGLAGVDEQFF.

The J gene is TRBJ2-7, the V gene TRBV5-5; the D gene is possibly TRBD2 (6 bases). This CDR3 has 19 amino acids. Germline CDR1 reads SGHKS; CDR2 reads YYEKEE (reference sequence). Deletions cut 1 base from V and 0 bases from J, with 23 bases between. The CDR3 DNA follows: TGTGCCAGCAGCTTGATGGGCGGGACCTGGGGGAAAAACTCCTACGAGCAGTACTTC. Translated, it gives CASSLMGGTWGKNSYEQYF.

This rearrangement joins TRBV19 to TRBJ1-4; TRBD1 is a possible D gene (5 bases). Germline lookup yields CDR1 LNHDA and CDR2 SQIVND (reference sequence). CDR3 length: 14 amino acids. V gave up 4 bases and J gave up 5 bases, with 11 bases separating them. This CDR3 is CASSKAGFNEKLFF. In DNA, the CDR3 is TGTGCCAGTAGTAAAGCAGGGTTCAATGAAAAACTGTTTTTT.

The chain is built from TRBV7-2 and TRBJ1-1, with 7 bases lining up with TRBD1. V shed 5 bases and J 1 base; nucleotides not matched to a gene: 7. The CDR3 totals 15 residues. Germline V CDR1 and CDR2: SGHTA, FQGNSA. The CDR3 loop reads CASSAIQGWNTEAFF. CDR3 nucleotides: TGTGCCAGCAGCGCGATACAGGGGTGGAACACTGAAGCTTTCTTT.

V is TRBV11-2 and J is TRBJ2-1, with D unclear. The CDR3 contains 15 residues. The germline gives CDR1 SGHAT, CDR2 FQNNGV. Trimming left V 0 bases short and J 8 bases short, with 14 bases between. The chain's CDR3 is CASSLEASSLHEQFF. The CDR3 bases are TGTGCCAGCAGCTTAGAGGCCTCTAGTCTCCATGAGCAGTTCTTC.

The V gene is TRBV30, the J gene TRBJ2-1; D may be TRBD2 (5 bases). Germline CDR1 is GTSNPN and CDR2 is SVGIG (reference sequence). The CDR3 is made up of 12 amino acids. The V gene lost 3 bases and the J gene lost 8 bases, with 11 bases spanning the gap. CDR3 sequence reads: CAWRGLGYEQFF. The CDR3 DNA follows: TGTGCCTGGAGAGGACTTGGCTATGAGCAGTTCTTC. Using reference TRBV30 and TRBJ2-1 for the parts outside the CDR3, the full variable domain is SQTIHQWPATLVQPVGSPLSLECTVEGTSNPNLYWYRQAAGRGLQLLFYSVGIGQISSEVPQNLSASRPQDRQFILSSKKLLLSDSGFYLCAWRGLGYEQFFGPGTRLTVL.

The chain recombines TRBV6-2 or TRBV6-3 with TRBJ1-4; a weak D match, TRBD1 (6 bases). This CDR3 has 15 amino acids. The germline V gene has CDR1 MNHEY and CDR2 SVGEGT. V was shortened by 2 bases and J by 7 bases, with 14 bases between the two germline ends. CDR3 in amino acids: CASSYDSAQGEKLFF. DNA for the CDR3: TGTGCCAGCAGTTACGACAGCGCACAGGGTGAAAAACTGTTTTTT.

The chain has TRBV9 and TRBJ2-7; 9 positions match TRBD2. J gave up 0 bases and V 0 bases, and 4 bases lay outside the gene matches. The germline V gene has CDR1 SGDLS and CDR2 YYNGEE. This CDR3 has 16 residues. Written as DNA, the CDR3 is TGTGCCAGCAGCGTAGCTCCTAGCGGGATCTCCTACGAGCAGTACTTC. Protein sequence: CASSVAPSGISYEQYF. The full variable domain, its missing parts supplied by reference TRBV9 and TRBJ2-7, is DSGVTQTPKHLITATGQRVTLRCSPRSGDLSVYWYQQSLDQGLQFLIQYYNGEERAKGNILERFSAQQFPDLHSELNLSSLELGDSALYFCASSVAPSGISYEQYFGPGTRLTVT.

The chain has TRBV18 and TRBJ2-2; D gene uncertain. Germline values: CDR1 KGHSH, CDR2 LQKENI. The V and J ends lost 2 bases and 2 bases respectively, with 9 bases between them. CDR3 length equals 15 residues. The CDR3: CASSPGVLNTGELFF. Here the CDR3 DNA reads TGTGCCAGCTCACCAGGCGTACTAAACACCGGGGAGCTGTTTTTT.

Comment on this clone: The sample contains more than one DNA sequence encoding this CDR3. The rearrangement joins TRBV12-3 or TRBV12-4 to TRBJ2-2, with D possibly TRBD1 on 5 matching bases. CDR3 size: 12 residues. Trimming pared 6 bases from V and 5 bases from J, leaving 7 bases between. The chain's CDR3 is CASSSGTGELFF. In DNA, the CDR3 is TGTGCCAGCAGCTCAGGGACCGGGGAGCTGTTTTTT.

V usage is TRBV3-1 (or the pseudogene TRBV3-2) and J usage is TRBJ1-1, with TRBD1 as a possible D gene (6 bases). The V and J ends lost 1 base and 6 bases respectively, with 12 bases between them. Germline assignment: CDR1 LGHDT and CDR2 YNNKEL (reference sequence). The length of the CDR3 is 14 residues. CDR3 DNA: TGTGCCAGCAGCCAAGGGACAGAGAGTCCTGAAGCTTTCTTT. Residues: CASSQGTESPEAFF.

In its sample, this clone was seen once. This chain connects TRBV7-9 to TRBJ1-5; 10 bases are a match to TRBD1. This CDR3 region has 15 residues. Germline V gives CDR1 SEHNR, CDR2 FQNEAQ (reference sequence). J was trimmed by 5 bases and V by 5 bases; bases with no gene match: 6. CDR3 region: CASSPGTGADQPQHF. CDR3 DNA sequence: TGTGCCAGCAGCCCGGGGACAGGGGCGGATCAGCCCCAGCATTTT.

This rearrangement joins TRBV7-9 to TRBJ1-2, with a weak D call TRBD1 (6 bases). The CDR3 is 17 amino acids. V gave up 5 bases and J gave up 3 bases, with 22 bases separating them. CDR1 and CDR2 from the germline V gene are SEHNR and FQNEAQ (reference sequence). The CDR3 DNA follows: TGTGCCAGCAGCCCCGAGGGGGTTGGGGGGGCGGACTATGGCTACACCTTC. It translates to CASSPEGVGGADYGYTF.

The chain has TRBV4-3 and TRBJ2-7, with 9 bases fitting TRBD2. Losses at the gene ends were 1 base for V and 0 bases for J; bases not matched to a gene: 10. The CDR3 runs 18 residues. Per germline, CDR1 LGHNA and CDR2 YSLEER. This chain's CDR3 is CASSQARSGGRASYEQYF. The CDR3 region has the DNA TGCGCCAGCAGCCAAGCCCGGTCGGGCGGGAGGGCCTCCTACGAGCAGTACTTC.

The table lists this clone with a few counts. The chain joins TRBV28 to TRBJ1-2; 10 positions match TRBD1. CDR3 length equals 16 residues. The V gene end was trimmed by 7 bases and the J gene end by 3 bases; junction bases not matched to a gene: 11. Germline CDR1 reads MDHEN; CDR2 reads SYDVKM. CDR3 nucleotides: TGTGCCAGCAACTCACCCGGGACAGGGGACTACTATGGCTACACCTTC. This translates into CASNSPGTGDYYGYTF.

The V gene is TRBV7-6, the J gene TRBJ2-3, with D perhaps matching TRBD1 (5 bases). CDR3 size: 14 residues. Germline assignment: CDR1 SGHVS and CDR2 FNYEAQ. The V end lost 2 bases, the J end lost 1 base, and 7 bases lay between the germline ends. In nucleotides, the CDR3 is TGTGCCAGCAGCTTACTACAGGGCACAGATACGCAGTATTTT. Protein sequence: CASSLLQGTDTQYF.

The chain employs TRBV6-2 or TRBV6-3 and TRBJ2-7; TRBD1 might be the D (5 bases). Germline values: CDR1 MNHEY, CDR2 SVGEGT. CDR3 length: 15 amino acids. With 5 bases removed from V and 3 bases from J, the gap between germline ends came to 17 bases. The CDR3 spells CASSLPTVGFYEQYF. The CDR3 nucleotides read TGTGCCAGCAGTCTACCGACAGTAGGCTTCTACGAGCAGTACTTC.

The rearrangement uses TRBV6-2 or TRBV6-3 and TRBJ1-2; D gene unclear. CDR3 size: 13 residues. Trimming shortened V by 4 bases and J by 2 bases, and 8 bases separated the two germline ends. The V gene's germline CDR1 is MNHEY and CDR2 SVGEGT. This chain's CDR3 is CASSSRKNYGYTF. The CDR3 region has the DNA TGTGCCAGCAGTTCCAGGAAGAACTATGGCTACACCTTC.

The rearrangement links TRBV30 to TRBJ1-1; D gene ambiguous. This CDR3 spans 14 amino acids. Trimming cost V 2 bases and J 2 bases, with 12 bases left between them. Germline values: CDR1 GTSNPN, CDR2 SVGIG (reference sequence). CDR3 sequence: CAWSWARYNTEAFF. The CDR3 nucleotides are TGTGCCTGGAGTTGGGCCAGGTATAACACTGAAGCTTTCTTT.

This clone appeared a few times. The V and J genes are TRBV28 and TRBJ1-6; 7 nucleotides align to TRBD1. Losses at the gene ends were 3 bases for V and 0 bases for J; bases not matched to a gene: 5. This CDR3 is built from 17 residues. CDR1 and CDR2 (germline): MDHEN, SYDVKM. CDR3 loop: CASSFIWDSSYNSPLHF. CDR3 in DNA: TGTGCCAGCAGTTTCATTTGGGACAGCTCCTATAATTCACCCCTCCACTTT.

This clone was recorded at least ten times. The chain has TRBV11-2 and TRBJ2-6; 7 nucleotides agree with TRBD2. Looked up from germline, CDR1 is SGHAT and CDR2 is FQNNGV. V dropped 3 bases and J dropped 3; count of bases not matched to a gene: 8. CDR3 length equals 17 residues. The DNA for the CDR3 is TGTGCCAGCAGCTTGGGGGGGTATCTTGTTGGGGCCAACGTCCTGACTTTC. Translation: CASSLGGYLVGANVLTF.

The chain employs TRBV27 and TRBJ1-5; TRBD1 agrees at 7 bases. This CDR3 has 15 residues. The V and J ends lost 5 bases and 1 base, in that order; junction bases with no gene match: 5. CDR1 and CDR2 (germline): MNHEY, SMNVEV (reference sequence). This CDR3 is CASSRQGESNQPQHF. CDR3 nucleotide sequence: TGTGCCAGCAGTCGACAGGGCGAGAGCAATCAGCCCCAGCATTTT.

Ten or more counts support this clone. The chain combines TRBV5-1 with TRBJ2-2; 7 positions match TRBD2. J was trimmed by 4 bases and V by 0 bases; bases with no gene match: 6. Germline loops: CDR1 SGHRS, CDR2 YFSETQ. The CDR3 has 16 amino acids. This CDR3 reads CASSLAVGRSTGELFF. The CDR3 DNA reads TGCGCCAGCAGCTTGGCCGTCGGGAGGAGCACCGGGGAGCTGTTTTTT. Complete variable domain (other parts from reference TRBV5-1 and TRBJ2-2): KAGVTQTPRYLIKTRGQQVTLSCSPISGHRSVSWYQQTPGQGLQFLFEYFSETQRNKGNFPGRFSGRQFSNSRSEMNVSTLELGDSALYLCASSLAVGRSTGELFFGEGSRLTVL.